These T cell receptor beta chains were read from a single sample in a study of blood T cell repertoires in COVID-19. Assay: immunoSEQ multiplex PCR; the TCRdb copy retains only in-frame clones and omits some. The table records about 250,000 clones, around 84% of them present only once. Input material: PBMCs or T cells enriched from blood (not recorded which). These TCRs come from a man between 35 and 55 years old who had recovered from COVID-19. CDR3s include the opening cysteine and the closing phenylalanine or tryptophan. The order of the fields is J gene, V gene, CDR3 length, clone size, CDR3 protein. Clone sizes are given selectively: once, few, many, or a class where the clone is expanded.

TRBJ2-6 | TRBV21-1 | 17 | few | CASGYPWTGDGANVLTF
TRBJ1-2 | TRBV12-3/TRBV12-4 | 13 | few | CASSITGYDGYTF
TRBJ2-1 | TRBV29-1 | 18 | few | CSVAVPTSGAFRGNEQFF
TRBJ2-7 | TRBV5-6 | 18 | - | CASSLFQPWPGGRYEQYF
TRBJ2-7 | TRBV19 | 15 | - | CASSIRVAPTYEQYF
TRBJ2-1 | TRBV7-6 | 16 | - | CASSLIGTGPNNEQFF
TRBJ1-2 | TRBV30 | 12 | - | CAWARGVYGYTF
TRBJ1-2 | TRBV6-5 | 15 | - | CASSYYDRGDYGYTF
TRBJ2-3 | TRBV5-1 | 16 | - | CASSLDLQGATDTQYF
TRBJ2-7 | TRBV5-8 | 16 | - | CASSLTAGTVPYEQYF
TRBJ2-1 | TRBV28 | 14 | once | CASSGQGAYNEQFF
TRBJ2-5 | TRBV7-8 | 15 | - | CASSLVSGVPETQYF
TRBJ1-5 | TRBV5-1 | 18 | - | CASSLGPLDRLSNQPQHF
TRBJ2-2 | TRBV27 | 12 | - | CASTSYIGELFF
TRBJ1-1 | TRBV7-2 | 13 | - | CASSGQGRGEAFF
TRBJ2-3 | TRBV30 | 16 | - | CAWSTGTSGHTDTQYF
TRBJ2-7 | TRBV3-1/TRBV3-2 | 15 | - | CASSQGTSGVYEQYF
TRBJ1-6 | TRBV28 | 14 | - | CASSLRDRVSPLHF
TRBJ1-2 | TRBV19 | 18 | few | CASSRTGGPSATNYGYTF
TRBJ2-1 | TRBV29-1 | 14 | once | CSVDPNTGTSVQFF
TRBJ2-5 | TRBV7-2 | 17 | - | CASSLLILAGGGETQYF
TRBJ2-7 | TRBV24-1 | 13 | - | CATPGTSGNEQYF
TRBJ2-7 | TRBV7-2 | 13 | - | CASSLGPSYEQYF
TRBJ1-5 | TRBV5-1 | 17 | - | CASSLGVGGDHNQPQHF
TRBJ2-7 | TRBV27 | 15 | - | CASSFMASGIYEQYF
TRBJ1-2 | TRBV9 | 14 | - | CASSVTGEAYGYTF
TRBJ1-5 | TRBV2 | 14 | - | CASSVQGSNQPQHF
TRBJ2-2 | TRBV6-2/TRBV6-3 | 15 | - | CASSYGDRNTGELFF
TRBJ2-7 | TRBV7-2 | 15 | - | CASSRPGTGSYEQYF
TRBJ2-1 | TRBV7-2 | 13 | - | CASSLQGYNEQFF
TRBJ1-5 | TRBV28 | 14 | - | CASSLPQERQPQHF
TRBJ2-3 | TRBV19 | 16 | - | CASLPLNRGVGDTQYF
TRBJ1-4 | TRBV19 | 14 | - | CASSAGGNEGKLFF
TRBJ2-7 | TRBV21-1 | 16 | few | CASSKVQRGPLWEQYF
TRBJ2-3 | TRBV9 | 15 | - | CASSVGGGRIDTQYF
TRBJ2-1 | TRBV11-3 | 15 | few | CASSLDSRDGNEQFF
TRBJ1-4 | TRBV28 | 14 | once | CASRDRGGGEKLFF
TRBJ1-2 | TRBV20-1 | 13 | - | CSASLLQGLGYTF
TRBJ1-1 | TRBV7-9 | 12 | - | CASSLGFSEAFF
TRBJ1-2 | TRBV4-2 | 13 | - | CASSQDRDYGYTF
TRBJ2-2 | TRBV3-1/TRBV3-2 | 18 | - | CASSPPDRVRFDTGELFF
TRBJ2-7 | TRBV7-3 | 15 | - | CASSLSPTSAREQYF
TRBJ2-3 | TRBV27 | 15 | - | CASSFLAGGLDTQYF
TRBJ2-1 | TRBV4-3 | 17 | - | CASSQEEGGGVPNEQFF
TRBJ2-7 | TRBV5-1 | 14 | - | CASSLGSSTYEQYF
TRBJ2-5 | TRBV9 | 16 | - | CASSSSLAGLRETQYF
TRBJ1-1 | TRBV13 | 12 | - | CASSWGRTEAFF
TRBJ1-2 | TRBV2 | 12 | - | CASRDSFYGYTF
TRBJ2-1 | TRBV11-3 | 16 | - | CASSLDLAGAWFEQFF
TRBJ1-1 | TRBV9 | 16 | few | CASSAKTGESNTEAFF
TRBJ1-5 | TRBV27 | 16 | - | CASSLEAGQSNQPQHF
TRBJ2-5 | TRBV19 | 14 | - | CASSIWQGEETQYF
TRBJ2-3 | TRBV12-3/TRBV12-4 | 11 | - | CASTSGYTQYF
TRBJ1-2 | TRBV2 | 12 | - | CASSELRAGYTF
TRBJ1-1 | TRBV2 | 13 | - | CATGQGGSTEAFF
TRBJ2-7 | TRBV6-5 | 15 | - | CASSRPGQASYEQYF
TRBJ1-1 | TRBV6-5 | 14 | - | CASSYNRGWTEAFF
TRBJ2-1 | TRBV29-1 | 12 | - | CSARGVPGEQFF